The clone carrying this T cell receptor (beta chain) was detected a few times. TCRdb recomputed calls from the 5' RACE reads with MiXCR, one row per CDR3 protein. The sample yields approximately 41,000 distinct CDR3 sequences, about 29% seen once. The CDR3 has 13 amino acids. Trimming took 0 bases from V and 6 from J, leaving 7 bases between them. The germline V gene has CDR1 MNHNY and CDR2 SVGAGI (reference sequence). Specimen: memory CD4+ T cells sorted from a lymph node. The subset is: memory CD4+ T cells, CD4+CD45RO+CD25-. This TCR derives from a female donor with breast cancer. The chain recombines TRBV6-6 with TRBJ2-3; TRBD2 is a possible D gene (5 bases). CDR3 nucleotides: TGTGCCAGCAGTTACTCCGTAGCGGATACGCAGTATTTT. Protein product: CASSYSVADTQYF.